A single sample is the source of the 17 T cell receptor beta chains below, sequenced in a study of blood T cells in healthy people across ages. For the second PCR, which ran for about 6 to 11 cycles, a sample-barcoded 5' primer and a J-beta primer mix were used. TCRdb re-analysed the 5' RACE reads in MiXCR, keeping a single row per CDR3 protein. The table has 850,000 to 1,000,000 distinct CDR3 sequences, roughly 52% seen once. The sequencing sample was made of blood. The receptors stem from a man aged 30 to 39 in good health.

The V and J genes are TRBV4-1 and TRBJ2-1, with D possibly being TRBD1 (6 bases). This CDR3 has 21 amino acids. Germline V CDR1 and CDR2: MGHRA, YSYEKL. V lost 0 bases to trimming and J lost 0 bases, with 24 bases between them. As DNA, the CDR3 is TGCGCCAGCAGCCAAGATCGAAGACAGGTTTCCTCCAAAAGCTCCTACAATGAGCAGTTCTTC. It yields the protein CASSQDRRQVSSKSSYNEQFF.

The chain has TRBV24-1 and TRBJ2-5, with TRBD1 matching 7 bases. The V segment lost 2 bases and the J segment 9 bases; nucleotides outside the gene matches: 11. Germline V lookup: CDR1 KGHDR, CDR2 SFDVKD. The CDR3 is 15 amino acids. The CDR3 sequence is CATSDSGRSRGSQYF. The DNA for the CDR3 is TGTGCCACCAGTGATTCAGGCCGTAGCAGGGGGTCCCAGTACTTC.

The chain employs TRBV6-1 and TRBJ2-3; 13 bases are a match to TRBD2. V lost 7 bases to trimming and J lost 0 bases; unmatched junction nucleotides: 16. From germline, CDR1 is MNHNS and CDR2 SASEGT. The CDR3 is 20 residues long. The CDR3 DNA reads TGTGCCAGCACCGCCATGGGGGGGGGACTAGCGGGGATAAGCACAGATACGCAGTATTTT. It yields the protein CASTAMGGGLAGISTDTQYF.

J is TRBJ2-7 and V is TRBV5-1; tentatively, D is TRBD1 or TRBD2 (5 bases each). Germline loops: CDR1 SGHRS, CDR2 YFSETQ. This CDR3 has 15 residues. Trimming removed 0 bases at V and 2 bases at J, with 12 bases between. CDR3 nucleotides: TGCGCCAGCAGCTTGGTGGGGGAATACCCCTACGAGCAGTACTTC. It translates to CASSLVGEYPYEQYF.

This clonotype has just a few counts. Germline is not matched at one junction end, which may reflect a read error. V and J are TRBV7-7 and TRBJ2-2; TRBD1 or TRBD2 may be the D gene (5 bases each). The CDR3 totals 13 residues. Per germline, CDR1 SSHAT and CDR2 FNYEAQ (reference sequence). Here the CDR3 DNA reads TGTGCTAGCAGCCCACGGGGCCCAGGGGAGCTGTTTTTT. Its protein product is CASSPRGPGELFF.

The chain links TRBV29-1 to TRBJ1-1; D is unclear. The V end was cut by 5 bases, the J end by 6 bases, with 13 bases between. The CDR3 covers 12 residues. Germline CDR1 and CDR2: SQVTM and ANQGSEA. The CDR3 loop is CSVCYGEAEAFF. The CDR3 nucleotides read TGCAGCGTTTGCTATGGTGAGGCTGAAGCTTTCTTT.

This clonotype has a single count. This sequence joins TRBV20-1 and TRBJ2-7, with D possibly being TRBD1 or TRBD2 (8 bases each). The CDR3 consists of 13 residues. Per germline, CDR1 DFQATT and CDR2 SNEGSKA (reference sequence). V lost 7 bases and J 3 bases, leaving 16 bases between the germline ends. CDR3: CSVRGRGDYEQYF. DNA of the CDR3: TGCAGTGTCAGGGGGCGGGGGGACTACGAGCAGTACTTC.

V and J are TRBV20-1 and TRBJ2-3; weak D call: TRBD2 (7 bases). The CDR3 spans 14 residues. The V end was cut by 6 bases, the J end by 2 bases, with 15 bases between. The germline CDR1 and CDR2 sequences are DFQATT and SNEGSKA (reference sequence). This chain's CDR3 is CSANSRGHTDTQYF. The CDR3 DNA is TGCAGTGCAAACTCGCGGGGGCACACAGATACGCAGTATTTT.

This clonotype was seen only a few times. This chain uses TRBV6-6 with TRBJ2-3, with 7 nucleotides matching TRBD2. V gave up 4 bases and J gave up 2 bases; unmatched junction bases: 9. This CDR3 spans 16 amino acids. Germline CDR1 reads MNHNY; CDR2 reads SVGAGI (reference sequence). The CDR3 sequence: CASSLLRAGITDTQYF. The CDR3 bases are TGTGCCAGCAGTTTACTCCGAGCGGGGATCACAGATACGCAGTATTTT.

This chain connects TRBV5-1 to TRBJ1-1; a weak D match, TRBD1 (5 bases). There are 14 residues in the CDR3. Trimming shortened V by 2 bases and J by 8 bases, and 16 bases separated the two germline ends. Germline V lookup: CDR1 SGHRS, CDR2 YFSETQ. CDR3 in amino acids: CASSFQGADGEAFF. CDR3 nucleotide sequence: TGCGCCAGCAGCTTCCAAGGGGCGGATGGGGAAGCTTTCTTT. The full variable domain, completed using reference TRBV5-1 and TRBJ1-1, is KAGVTQTPRYLIKTRGQQVTLSCSPISGHRSVSWYQQTPGQGLQFLFEYFSETQRNKGNFPGRFSGRQFSNSRSEMNVSTLELGDSALYLCASSFQGADGEAFFGQGTRLTVV.

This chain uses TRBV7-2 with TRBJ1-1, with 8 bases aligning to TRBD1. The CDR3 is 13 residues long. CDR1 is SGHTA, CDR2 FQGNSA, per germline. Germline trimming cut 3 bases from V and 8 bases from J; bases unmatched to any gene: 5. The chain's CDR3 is CASSFGQGSEAFF. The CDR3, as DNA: TGTGCCAGCAGCTTTGGACAGGGTTCCGAAGCTTTCTTT.

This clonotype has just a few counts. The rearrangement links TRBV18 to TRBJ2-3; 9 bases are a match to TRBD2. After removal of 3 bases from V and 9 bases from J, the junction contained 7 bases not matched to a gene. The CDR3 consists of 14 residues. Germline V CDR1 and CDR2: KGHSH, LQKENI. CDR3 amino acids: CASSPSGGSLTQYF. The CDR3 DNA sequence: TGTGCCAGCTCACCTAGCGGGGGATCTTTGACGCAGTATTTT.

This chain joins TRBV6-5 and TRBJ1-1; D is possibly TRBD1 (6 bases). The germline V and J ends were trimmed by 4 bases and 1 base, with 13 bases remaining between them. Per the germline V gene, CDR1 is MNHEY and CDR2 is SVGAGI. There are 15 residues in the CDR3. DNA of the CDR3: TGTGCCAGCAGTTTCCCAGGGACACAGAACACTGAAGCTTTCTTT. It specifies CASSFPGTQNTEAFF.

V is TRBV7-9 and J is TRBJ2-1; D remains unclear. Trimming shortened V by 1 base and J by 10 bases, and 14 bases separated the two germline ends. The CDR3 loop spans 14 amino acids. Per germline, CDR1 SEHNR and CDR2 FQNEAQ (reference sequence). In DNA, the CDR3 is TGTGCCAGCAGCTTAGTGGCCCTTTTGGCCGAGCAGTTCTTC. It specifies CASSLVALLAEQFF.

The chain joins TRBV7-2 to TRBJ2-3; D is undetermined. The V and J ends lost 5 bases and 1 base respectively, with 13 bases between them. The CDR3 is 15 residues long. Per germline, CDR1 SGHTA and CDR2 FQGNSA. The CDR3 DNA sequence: TGTGCCAGCAGCGACCGGGCGACTGGCACAGATACGCAGTATTTT. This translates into CASSDRATGTDTQYF.

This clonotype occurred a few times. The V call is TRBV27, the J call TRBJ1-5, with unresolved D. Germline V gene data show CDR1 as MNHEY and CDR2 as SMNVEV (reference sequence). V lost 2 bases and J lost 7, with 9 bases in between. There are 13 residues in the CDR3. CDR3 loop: CASSLEEGQPQHF. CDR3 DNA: TGTGCCAGCAGTTTAGAGGAAGGACAGCCCCAGCATTTT.

The CDR3 reads CASSLRGQSYGYTF. The CDR3 DNA sequence: TGTGCCAGCAGTTTAAGGGGACAGTCCTATGGCTACACCTTC. The genes are TRBV28 and TRBJ1-2; 7 bases fit TRBD1. Trimming at V came to 2 bases and at J to 4 bases, leaving 4 bases not matched to a gene. This CDR3 comprises 14 residues. CDR1 and CDR2 from the germline V gene are MDHEN and SYDVKM.